Listed below are T cell receptor beta chains from one sample, sequenced in a study of CD8 T cells in ankylosing spondylitis. TCRdb analysed the 5' RACE reads with MiXCR anew, one entry per CDR3 protein. The data hold more than 300,000 distinct CDR3 sequences, with under 8.5% observed a single time. Sequenced material: blood, either unsorted or a sorted T cell fraction (not recorded which). These receptors were taken from a male donor with ankylosing spondylitis. Both conserved end residues are part of each CDR3. The D gene is left open where the match is weak. Expanded clones get a size class; other rows say once, few or many, or leave the size out.

>TRBJ2-5|.|TRBV20-1|few
CSARDRAAPQTQYF
TGCAGTGCTAGAGATCGGGCAGCCCCCCAGACCCAGTACTTC
>TRBJ2-5|TRBD1|TRBV4-1|.
CASSPQGYQETQYF
TGCGCCAGCAGCCCACAGGGGTACCAAGAGACCCAGTACTTC
>TRBJ2-3|.|TRBV5-6|few
CASNHAIEVHTDTQYF
TGTGCCAGCAACCACGCCATAGAGGTGCACACAGATACGCAGTATTTT
>TRBJ1-4|.|TRBV12-3/TRBV12-4|many
CASSPLTGSTEKLFF
TGTGCCAGCAGTCCCCTGACAGGTTCAACTGAAAAACTGTTTTTT
>TRBJ2-5|.|TRBV15|many
CATSRDWEETQYF
TGTGCCACCAGCAGAGATTGGGAAGAGACCCAGTACTTC
>TRBJ2-1|TRBD2|TRBV14|many
CASSRRTSGSIYEQFF
TGTGCCAGCAGCCGACGGACTAGCGGGAGTATTTATGAGCAGTTCTTC
>TRBJ1-5|.|TRBV19|.
CASSLTGAAWPQHF
TGTGCCAGTAGTCTCACGGGGGCCGCGTGGCCCCAGCATTTT
>TRBJ2-1|.|TRBV21-1|.
CASIGVGLAGGYAYNEQFF
TGTGCCAGCATTGGTGTGGGACTAGCGGGAGGGTACGCCTACAATGAGCAGTTCTTC
>TRBJ2-7|.|TRBV7-2|.
CASSRTVSSYEQYF
TGTGCCAGCAGCAGGACTGTGAGCTCCTACGAGCAGTACTTC
>TRBJ2-1|.|TRBV28|few
CASSLHRNEQFF
TGTGCCAGCAGTCTTCACCGGAATGAGCAGTTCTTC
>TRBJ2-5|.|TRBV3-1|few
CASSQDQGSPNQETQYF
TGTGCCAGCAGCCAAGATCAAGGGAGTCCAAATCAAGAGACCCAGTACTTC
>TRBJ2-7|.|TRBV12-3/TRBV12-4|few
CASSSDSREQYF
TGTGCCAGCAGTTCCGACAGCCGGGAGCAGTACTTC
>TRBJ2-1|.|TRBV12-3/TRBV12-4|few
CASSSNQVVYNEQFF
TGTGCCAGCAGCTCTAACCAGGTCGTCTACAATGAGCAGTTCTTC
>TRBJ1-2|.|TRBV6-6|once
CASSSDTNYGYTF
TGTGCCAGCAGTTCGGACACCAACTATGGCTACACCTTC
>TRBJ1-2|.|TRBV20-1|few
CSARLSERGGGYTF
TGCAGTGCTAGACTATCAGAACGGGGGGGAGGCTACACCTTC
>TRBJ2-7|.|TRBV28|.
CASRTKDVSYEQYF
TGTGCCAGCAGAACCAAAGATGTGAGCTACGAGCAGTACTTC
>TRBJ2-7|TRBD2|TRBV28|few
CASKQGPGLVYEQYF
TGTGCCAGCAAACAGGGACCGGGACTAGTCTACGAGCAGTACTTC